This T cell receptor (beta chain) was retrieved from a study of T cell clones after liver transplantation. Findings and caveats of the study: Compared with third party-reactive sequences, donor-reactive ones declined more, independent of withdrawal success.

Measured with immunoSEQ multiplex PCR; TCRdb has only the in-frame clones, and not every one. The table shows tens of thousands of clones, with roughly 70% occurring only once. The CDR3 is made up of 12 amino acids. The germline V gene has CDR1 SNHLY and CDR2 FYNNEI. The V and J ends lost 6 bases and 2 bases respectively, with 7 bases between them. CD3+CD4+ and CD3+CD8+ cells were FACS-sorted from thawed unstimulated PBMCs. With respect to this clone: The antigen is unknown.

This clonotype was sampled from a human patient who received a liver transplant. Some T cells may trace back to the graft donor. Material: CD4+ T cells from blood, obtained at the approximately 15-month timepoint. This chain uses TRBV2 with TRBJ2-5, with D possibly matching TRBD2 (5 bases). The CDR3 nucleotides read TGTGCCAGCAGGGGCGGGCAAGAGACCCAGTACTTC. Amino acid sequence: CASRGGQETQYF.